The 30 T cell receptor beta chains listed next were all sequenced from one sample in a study of T cells in women clearing cervical HPV infection. Generated by immunoSEQ multiplex PCR, the TCRdb table keeps only in-frame clones and is missing some. Seen in this sample are approximately 31,000 clones; the ten most common clones hold more than 4%. Sequences were obtained from blood buffy coat. These receptor sequences come from a woman between 18 and 75 years old with a cervical HPV16 infection that either progressed to CIN3+ or cleared (not recorded which).

About this clone: The read terminates 3 residues ahead of where the CDR3 ends, so the germline J gene completes it. The chain has TRBV5-1 and TRBJ2-3; 7 positions match TRBD1. CDR3 size: 15 residues. The trim removed 5 bases at V and 5 bases at J, leaving 11 bases unmatched. Germline V gene data show CDR1 as SGHRS and CDR2 as YFSETQ. The CDR3 spells CASRSQTGSGDTQYF. CDR3 DNA (partial): TGCGCCAGCAGATCCCAGACAGGGAGTGGAGATACG. Supplemented by reference TRBV5-1 and TRBJ2-3, the full variable domain reads KAGVTQTPRYLIKTRGQQVTLSCSPISGHRSVSWYQQTPGQGLQFLFEYFSETQRNKGNFPGRFSGRQFSNSRSEMNVSTLELGDSALYLCASRSQTGSGDTQYFGPGTRLTVL.

A word on this clone: The read gets to within 3 residues of the CDR3 end, and the germline J gene fills in the rest. This rearrangement joins TRBV5-4 to TRBJ1-2, with 9 bases that match TRBD1. CDR1 and CDR2 (germline): SGHNT, YYREEE (reference sequence). This CDR3 contains 15 residues. V lost 5 bases to trimming and J lost 2 bases; unmatched junction nucleotides: 7. The part of the CDR3 DNA that was read is TGTGCCAGCAGTGGGCCTGGACAGGGGAACTATGGC. Translating gives CASSGPGQGNYG. The whole CDR3 region reads CASSGPGQGNYGYTF.

Concerning this clone itself: The sequenced fragment ends 3 residues before the CDR3 boundary, so the rest is inferred from the germline J gene. The chain is built from TRBV2 and TRBJ1-3; unclear D gene. The CDR3 consists of 15 residues. V gave up 5 bases and J gave up 4 bases, with 15 bases separating them. The germline CDR1 and CDR2 sequences are SNHLY and FYNNEI. The CDR3: CASSITPLSGNTIYF. Incomplete CDR3 DNA: TGTGCCAGCAGTATCACTCCCTTATCCGGAAACACC.

Points on this clone: The read is 3 residues too short to cover the CDR3 end, so that end is filled in from the germline J gene. This chain uses TRBV7-2 with TRBJ2-7, with 7 bases identical to TRBD2. J gave up 4 bases and V 3 bases, and 6 bases lay outside the gene matches. The CDR3 has 14 residues. CDR1 SGHTA and CDR2 FQGNSA come from the germline V gene. CDR3 in amino acids: CASSLGGSIYEQYF. The covered CDR3 bases are TGTGCCAGCAGCTTGGGCGGGAGTATTTACGAG.

The CDR3 sequence: CSAPDNIMGYTF. The part of the CDR3 DNA that was read is TGCAGTGCTCCCGACAATATCATGGGC. The chain couples TRBV20-1 to TRBJ1-2, with D unresolved. The DNA ends 3 residues before the CDR3 does, and the rest of the CDR3 is filled in from the germline J gene. The CDR3 runs 12 residues. Germline V gene sequence: CDR1 DFQATT, CDR2 SNEGSKA (reference sequence).

Comments on this clone: The read finishes 3 residues shy of the CDR3 end, and the germline J gene is used to complete it. The chain has TRBV18 and TRBJ2-7; 7 bases are shared with TRBD1. Trimming removed 3 bases from V and 2 bases from J; junction bases left unmatched: 7. This CDR3 has 15 amino acids. Germline lookup yields CDR1 KGHSH and CDR2 LQKENI. The CDR3 DNA, read in part, is TGTGCCAGCTCACCCCCAAGGACAGGCCCCTACGAG. Translation: CASSPPRTGPYE. The full CDR3 sequence reads CASSPPRTGPYEQYF.

Concerning this clone itself: The read terminates 3 residues ahead of where the CDR3 ends, so the germline J gene completes it. The chain carries TRBV6-2 or TRBV6-3 and TRBJ2-3, with 8 bases fitting TRBD2. CDR3 length equals 13 residues. The V gene's germline CDR1 is MNHEY and CDR2 SVGEGT. The CDR3 DNA, read in part, is TGTGCCAGCAGCCAGAGGACTAGCCTCACG. This encodes CASSQRTSLT. The complete CDR3 reads CASSQRTSLTQYF.

About this clone: The read ends 3 residues shy of where the CDR3 ends; the end is completed using the germline J gene. This chain joins TRBV12-3 or TRBV12-4 and TRBJ2-7, with a possible D match to TRBD2 (6 bases). The length of the CDR3 is 15 residues. V lost 3 bases, J lost 2 bases, and 14 bases lay in between. CDR3 loop: CASSFSRGRAYEQYF. The sequenced CDR3 bases are TGTGCCAGCAGTTTTTCGCGGGGCAGGGCCTACGAG.

Concerning this clone: The CDR3 end is not reached by the read, which stops 3 residues before it; the germline J gene fills it in. The rearrangement uses TRBV5-1 and TRBJ2-3, with 9 bases that match TRBD2. The J segment lost 6 bases and the V segment lost 0 bases, leaving 8 bases of the junction unmatched. The germline gives CDR1 SGHRS, CDR2 YFSETQ. This CDR3 is built from 16 residues. The CDR3 bases that were read are TGCGCCAGCAGCTTGGTCGGCAGACTAGCGGACGATACG. Its protein product is CASSLVGRLADDT. The full CDR3 is CASSLVGRLADDTQYF. Based on the CDR3 plus reference TRBV5-1 and TRBJ2-3, the full variable domain is KAGVTQTPRYLIKTRGQQVTLSCSPISGHRSVSWYQQTPGQGLQFLFEYFSETQRNKGNFPGRFSGRQFSNSRSEMNVSTLELGDSALYLCASSLVGRLADDTQYFGPGTRLTVL.

About this clone: Sequencing ends 3 residues short of the CDR3 end; the germline J gene provides the rest. V and J are TRBV7-2 and TRBJ1-5; 7 bases map to TRBD1. The CDR3 loop spans 14 amino acids. The V segment lost 5 bases and the J segment 4 bases; nucleotides outside the gene matches: 5. The germline gives CDR1 SGHTA, CDR2 FQGNSA. The sequenced part of the CDR3 DNA is TGTGCCAGCAGCCCGGGACAGACAAATCAGCCC. This translates into CASSPGQTNQP. The complete CDR3 reads CASSPGQTNQPQHF.

In regard to this clone: The read ends 3 residues shy of where the CDR3 ends; the end is completed using the germline J gene. The J gene is TRBJ2-3, the V gene TRBV12-5; 7 bases align to TRBD1. V shed 6 bases and J 0 bases; nucleotides not matched to a gene: 12. The CDR3 runs 17 residues. Germline V gives CDR1 LGHNT, CDR2 FRNRAP. The CDR3 protein is CASGSLPGQSSTDTQYF. Incomplete CDR3 DNA: TGTGCTAGTGGCTCCCTACCGGGACAGTCTAGCACAGATACG.

For this clone: The CDR3 end lies 3 residues beyond the end of the read and is filled in from the germline J gene. The chain combines TRBV7-6 with TRBJ2-1; 7 bases align to TRBD1. The V segment lost 5 bases and the J segment 0 bases; nucleotides outside the gene matches: 7. Germline V lookup: CDR1 SGHVS, CDR2 FNYEAQ. This CDR3 is 16 amino acids long. CDR3 sequence reads: CASSGQTGSSYNEQFF. The part of the CDR3 DNA that was read is TGTGCCAGCAGCGGGCAGACAGGGTCCTCCTACAATGAG.

Comments on this clone: From the germline J gene comes the end of the CDR3, since the read stops 3 residues before it. J is TRBJ2-1 and V is TRBV2, with TRBD2 identical over 7 bases. V lost 7 bases and J lost 0; bases outside the gene matches: 3. This CDR3 has 14 amino acids. Germline values: CDR1 SNHLY, CDR2 FYNNEI. CDR3 DNA, as far as it was read: TGTGCCAGCAATCGGGGGGTCTCCTACAATGAG. It yields the protein CASNRGVSYNE. The full CDR3 protein reads CASNRGVSYNEQFF.

Points on this clone: Read sequence stops 3 residues before the CDR3 end, and the germline J gene provides the missing end. The chain recombines TRBV5-1 with TRBJ1-3; no definite D call. V gave up 6 bases and J gave up 0 bases, with 25 bases separating them. CDR3 length: 19 residues. Germline lookup yields CDR1 SGHRS and CDR2 YFSETQ. The CDR3 DNA, read in part, is TGCGCCAGCACTCCACGACTGATCCAGTCTCCTTTCTCTGGAAACACC. As protein: CASTPRLIQSPFSGNT. The whole CDR3 sequence is CASTPRLIQSPFSGNTIYF.

Judged by frequency, this clone is medium-sized (0.01 to 0.1%). Incomplete CDR3 DNA: TGTGCCAGCAGTGACGGACAGGGGGCCGGGGAG. Translation gives CASSDGQGAGE. The whole CDR3 protein reads CASSDGQGAGELFF. The chain combines TRBV6-4 with TRBJ2-2; 10 bases are shared with TRBD1. The read terminates 3 residues ahead of where the CDR3 ends, so the germline J gene completes it. Germline V gene data show CDR1 as MRHNA and CDR2 as SNTAGT. V shed 2 bases, J shed 6 bases, and the junction held 0 bases outside the gene matches. The CDR3 totals 14 residues.

Details on this clone: The read ends 3 residues early relative to the CDR3; the germline J gene fills the gap. The rearrangement uses TRBV10-3 and TRBJ2-7; 11 bases are a match to TRBD2. V was clipped by 6 bases and J by 3 bases; unmatched bases: 10. The CDR3 loop spans 16 amino acids. Looked up from germline, CDR1 is ENHRY and CDR2 is SYGVKD. The CDR3 reads CAISDTSGRKGYEQYF. Partial CDR3 DNA: TGTGCCATCAGCGATACTAGCGGGAGAAAGGGCTACGAG.

In regard to this clone: The read gets to within 3 residues of the CDR3 end, and the germline J gene fills in the rest. The rearrangement uses TRBV30 and TRBJ2-5; D is perhaps TRBD1 or TRBD2 (6 bases each). This CDR3 is built from 14 residues. V was cut by 0 bases and J by 7 bases, with 15 bases left in between. The germline gives CDR1 GTSNPN, CDR2 SVGIG (reference sequence). The CDR3 loop reads CAWSVTGRSVTQYF. Incomplete CDR3 DNA: TGTGCCTGGAGTGTTACAGGGAGGTCGGTGACC. Filled out from reference TRBV30 and TRBJ2-5, the complete variable domain reads SQTIHQWPATLVQPVGSPLSLECTVEGTSNPNLYWYRQAAGRGLQLLFYSVGIGQISSEVPQNLSASRPQDRQFILSSKKLLLSDSGFYLCAWSVTGRSVTQYFGPGTRLLVL.

Points on this clone: The CDR3 goes on 3 residues after the read ends, and that part is filled in from the germline J gene. The chain couples TRBV18 to TRBJ2-7; D uncertain. This CDR3 contains 12 residues. Trimming pared 6 bases from V and 0 bases from J, leaving 6 bases between. Germline-derived CDR1 and CDR2 are KGHSH and LQKENI. CDR3 amino acids: CASSRSSYEQYF. The covered CDR3 bases are TGTGCCAGCTCCCGCAGCTCCTACGAG.

As for this clone: Read data end 3 residues before the CDR3 end; the end is taken from the germline J gene. The chain has TRBV20-1 and TRBJ2-1; TRBD1 aligns across 8 bases. Unmatched junction bases numbered 6, after V lost 0 bases and J lost 5 bases. The CDR3 runs to 15 residues. Germline loops: CDR1 DFQATT, CDR2 SNEGSKA (reference sequence). The CDR3 sequence is CSARDVGQANNEQFF. The part of the CDR3 DNA that was read is TGCAGTGCTAGAGATGTGGGACAGGCCAACAATGAG.

A word on this clone: The observed sequence ends 3 residues before the CDR3 terminus, with the missing tail filled in from the germline J gene. The chain combines TRBV7-6 with TRBJ1-2; D might be TRBD1 (5 bases). The germline gives CDR1 SGHVS, CDR2 FNYEAQ. The CDR3 extends over 13 amino acids. CDR3 region: CASSPAGGFGYTF. The part of the CDR3 DNA that was read is TGTGCCAGCAGCCCTGCCGGGGGTTTCGGC. The variable domain in full, completed from reference TRBV7-6 and TRBJ1-2, reads GAGVSQSPRYKVTKRGQDVALRCDPISGHVSLYWYRQALGQGPEFLTYFNYEAQQDKSGLPNDRFSAERPEGSISTLTIQRTEQRDSAMYRCASSPAGGFGYTFGSGTRLTVV.

Comments on this clone: The CDR3 end lies 3 residues beyond the end of the read and is filled in from the germline J gene. V usage is TRBV13 and J usage is TRBJ2-7; possibly TRBD2 for D (7 bases). CDR3 size: 15 residues. The V gene lost 1 base and the J gene lost 0 bases, with 10 bases spanning the gap. Looked up from germline, CDR1 is PRHDT and CDR2 is FYEKMQ (reference sequence). The CDR3 DNA, read in part, is TGTGCCAGCAGCTTAGAGGCGGGGGCCTCCTACGAG. Translation: CASSLEAGASYE. The whole CDR3 protein is CASSLEAGASYEQYF.

Partial CDR3 DNA: TGTGCCAGCAGCCCCGGGACCGGGGAG. The encoded protein is CASSPGTGE. Given in full, the CDR3 is CASSPGTGELFF. The chain joins TRBV7-3 to TRBJ2-2; D is unresolved. The sequence runs out 3 residues before the end of the CDR3; the remainder is reconstructed from the germline J gene. The germline V and J ends were trimmed by 5 bases and 5 bases, with 6 bases remaining between them. The CDR3 covers 12 residues. Germline V gene lookup returns CDR1 SGHTA and CDR2 FQGTGA.

On this clone: Read coverage stops 3 residues before the CDR3 terminus; the germline J gene supplies the remainder. This chain uses TRBV20-1 with TRBJ2-3; 9 bases match TRBD2. Per germline, CDR1 DFQATT and CDR2 SNEGSKA (reference sequence). The CDR3 is 15 amino acids. Unmatched junction bases numbered 12, after V lost 4 bases and J lost 7 bases. CDR3 DNA, as far as it was read: TGCAGTGCTACTCCGACTAGCGGAAATTTTAATACG. This codes for CSATPTSGNFNT. The entire CDR3 protein reads CSATPTSGNFNTQYF.

On this clone itself: The read comes to an end 3 residues before the CDR3 does, leaving the germline J gene to fill in the end. The chain combines TRBV20-1 with TRBJ1-5; 9 nucleotides agree with TRBD1. This CDR3 is 15 amino acids long. Germline loops: CDR1 DFQATT, CDR2 SNEGSKA (reference sequence). V trimming: 6 bases; J trimming: 6 bases; junction bases outside the gene matches: 12. CDR3 DNA (partial): TGCAGTGCCAAAAACCTGGGACAGGGTGTTCAGCCC. As protein: CSAKNLGQGVQP. In full, the CDR3 is CSAKNLGQGVQPQHF.

Regarding this clone: The observed sequence ends 3 residues before the CDR3 terminus, with the missing tail filled in from the germline J gene. V and J are TRBV7-3 and TRBJ2-3; 7 bases are a match to TRBD1. The CDR3 is 15 residues long. The germline V gene encodes CDR1 SGHTA and CDR2 FQGTGA. Trimming cost V 4 bases and J 3 bases; bases outside gene matches: 7. This CDR3 reads CASSSRQGRTDTQYF. CDR3 DNA (partial): TGTGCCAGCAGCTCCCGACAGGGTAGAACAGATACG.

Of note for this clone: The read halts 3 residues ahead of the CDR3 end, with the missing end drawn from the germline J gene. The chain carries TRBV28 and TRBJ1-2, with D possibly TRBD1 on 5 matching bases. Trimming stripped 3 bases from V and 0 bases from J, with 8 bases between. Germline V CDR1 and CDR2: MDHEN, SYDVKM. The CDR3 loop spans 14 amino acids. The CDR3 is CASSLDIPNYGYTF. CDR3 bases read: TGTGCCAGCAGTTTGGACATTCCTAACTATGGC.

Details on this clone: The CDR3 end lies 3 residues beyond the end of the read and is filled in from the germline J gene. The chain links TRBV9 to TRBJ2-5; 7 positions match TRBD1. This CDR3 has 15 residues. Per germline, CDR1 SGDLS and CDR2 YYNGEE. Unmatched junction bases numbered 6, after V lost 2 bases and J lost 2 bases. This chain's CDR3 is CASSVLGQQQETQYF. CDR3 bases read: TGTGCCAGCAGCGTCCTGGGACAGCAACAAGAGACC.

Turning to this clone: Coverage ceases 3 residues before the CDR3 finishes, and the germline J gene fills in the end. V usage is TRBV5-5 and J usage is TRBJ2-2, with 8 bases aligning to TRBD1. The V and J ends lost 3 bases and 5 bases, in that order; junction bases with no gene match: 6. CDR3 length: 15 amino acids. Per germline, CDR1 SGHKS and CDR2 YYEKEE (reference sequence). The CDR3 DNA, read in part, is TGTGCCAGCAGCTCCACAGGGGGATGGACCGGGGAG. This translates into CASSSTGGWTGE. The whole CDR3 protein reads CASSSTGGWTGELFF.

With regard to this clone: With the read ending 3 residues before the CDR3 end, the germline J gene is used to fill in that end. J is TRBJ1-1 and V is TRBV12-5, with TRBD1 matching over 9 bases. V lost 6 bases, J lost 3 bases, and 8 bases stayed unmatched. This CDR3 has 15 amino acids. CDR1 and CDR2 from the germline V gene are LGHNT and FRNRAP. The CDR3 loop is CASGNRGRRDTEAFF. Incomplete CDR3 DNA: TGTGCTAGTGGAAACAGGGGGCGCCGGGACACTGAA.

As for this clone: The read ends 3 residues early relative to the CDR3; the germline J gene fills the gap. The rearrangement joins TRBV12-3 or TRBV12-4 to TRBJ2-2; TRBD1 matches 7 bases. This CDR3 comprises 16 residues. With 5 bases clipped from V and 3 bases from J, the junction kept 9 bases outside the gene matches. The CDR3: CASSPSRGPDTGELFF. CDR3 DNA (partial): TGTGCCAGCAGTCCATCGAGGGGGCCGGACACCGGGGAG.